These 24 T cell receptor beta chains originate from one sample sequenced in a study of blood T cells in healthy people across ages. Then a second PCR, running about 6 to 11 cycles, was carried out with a sample-barcoded 5' primer and a J-beta primer mix. One entry per CDR3 protein, called by TCRdb with MiXCR from the 5' RACE reads. This table holds about 780,000 distinct CDR3 sequences, about 47% found once. Sample: blood. The receptors originated from a man aged 80 or over in good health.

This clonotype was seen a few times. The chain uses TRBV11-2 and TRBJ2-3; 8 nucleotides agree with TRBD1. Germline CDR1 is SGHAT and CDR2 is FQNNGV. The CDR3 extends over 14 amino acids. Losses at the gene ends were 4 bases for V and 4 bases for J; bases not matched to a gene: 4. DNA for the CDR3: TGTGCCAGCAGCTCGCGGACAGGGTCAGATACGCAGTATTTT. As protein: CASSSRTGSDTQYF.

This clonotype was seen more than once but under ten times. The CDR3 sequence: CSGGGTDTQYF. The CDR3 DNA is TGCAGTGGGGGGGGGACAGATACGCAGTATTTT. The V and J genes are TRBV29-1 and TRBJ2-3; 7 bases are a match to TRBD2. The CDR3 contains 11 residues. Germline V gene lookup returns CDR1 SQVTM and CDR2 ANQGSEA.

V usage is TRBV9 and J usage is TRBJ1-3; D gene unclear. Germline V gene sequence: CDR1 SGDLS, CDR2 YYNGEE. The CDR3 has 16 amino acids. Trimming took off 4 bases at V and 2 bases at J, with 16 bases between the two ends. In DNA form, the CDR3 reads TGTGCCAGCAGCCCCCTCCCCGGGTTCCCTGGAAACACCATATATTTT. The encoded protein is CASSPLPGFPGNTIYF. The full variable domain, its missing parts supplied by reference TRBV9 and TRBJ1-3, is DSGVTQTPKHLITATGQRVTLRCSPRSGDLSVYWYQQSLDQGLQFLIQYYNGEERAKGNILERFSAQQFPDLHSELNLSSLELGDSALYFCASSPLPGFPGNTIYFGEGSWLTVV.

This clonotype turned up a few times. The chain joins TRBV7-2 to TRBJ2-7; 9 bases fit TRBD2. V lost 4 bases to trimming and J lost 1 base; unmatched junction nucleotides: 5. This CDR3 comprises 15 residues. CDR1 SGHTA and CDR2 FQGNSA come from the germline V gene. The CDR3 spells CASSYGLAQSYEQYF. The CDR3 region has the DNA TGTGCCAGCAGCTATGGACTAGCGCAGTCCTACGAGCAGTACTTC.

In its sample, this clonotype was seen many times. V gene TRBV12-3 or TRBV12-4 combines with J gene TRBJ1-4; the D is unclear. V was pared by 4 bases and J by 8 bases, with 14 bases between. The CDR3 consists of 14 residues. The CDR3 region has the DNA TGTGCCAGCAGTTGGACGGGGAAGTACGAAAAACTGTTTTTT. It encodes CASSWTGKYEKLFF.

Of note for this clonotype: This could be a read error, since a much larger clone is one nucleotide away. V is TRBV20-1 and J is TRBJ2-7; tentative D call: TRBD2 (6 bases). Per germline, CDR1 DFQATT and CDR2 SNEGSKA (reference sequence). The CDR3 is made up of 13 amino acids. V lost 5 bases and J 2 bases, leaving 13 bases between the germline ends. The CDR3 loop reads CSAAGPLPYEQYF. The CDR3 bases are TGCAGTGCTGCGGGACCCCTACCCTACGAGCAGTACTTC.

V is TRBV7-8 and J is TRBJ2-1; D is possibly TRBD2 (6 bases). The V end was cut by 1 base, the J end by 1 base, with 11 bases between. This CDR3 comprises 16 residues. Looked up from germline, CDR1 is SGHVS and CDR2 is FQNEAQ. CDR3 sequence: CASSLGGDWSYNEQFF. CDR3 nucleotides: TGTGCCAGCAGCTTAGGTGGGGACTGGTCCTACAATGAGCAGTTCTTC.

This clonotype was recorded at least ten times. The J gene is TRBJ2-1, the V gene TRBV5-1; 8 bases are a match to TRBD2. J lost 6 bases, V lost 0 bases, and 5 bases had no gene match. Looked up from germline, CDR1 is SGHRS and CDR2 is YFSETQ. The CDR3 runs to 15 residues. CDR3 DNA: TGCGCCAGCAGCTTGGCCCCGGGAGGGGTCAATGAGCAGTTCTTC. Its translation is CASSLAPGGVNEQFF. The full variable domain, in which reference TRBV5-1 and TRBJ2-1 provide the parts outside the CDR3, is KAGVTQTPRYLIKTRGQQVTLSCSPISGHRSVSWYQQTPGQGLQFLFEYFSETQRNKGNFPGRFSGRQFSNSRSEMNVSTLELGDSALYLCASSLAPGGVNEQFFGPGTRLTVL.

The rearrangement uses TRBV27 and TRBJ2-1; 12 bases line up with TRBD2. Per germline, CDR1 MNHEY and CDR2 SMNVEV (reference sequence). Trimming cost V 2 bases and J 6 bases; bases outside gene matches: 11. This CDR3 spans 18 amino acids. The CDR3 spells CASSLQRLAGDFGNEQFF. CDR3 nucleotide sequence: TGTGCCAGCAGTTTACAGAGACTAGCGGGAGATTTTGGCAATGAGCAGTTCTTC.

Concerning this clonotype itself: The germline gene is not matched at one end of the junction; a read error may be the cause. This chain connects TRBV7-2 to TRBJ1-6; a weak D match, TRBD1 (6 bases). Germline assignment: CDR1 SGHTA and CDR2 FQGNSA. The CDR3 consists of 15 residues. DNA for the CDR3: TGCGCCAGCAGCGCGAATAGGGGGGGCGATTCACCCCTCCACTTT. It specifies CASSANRGGDSPLHF.

The V and J genes are TRBV5-1 and TRBJ2-1, with 11 bases aligning to TRBD2. The J call is in doubt because the DNA end fits TRBJ2-7 better. CDR1 and CDR2 (germline): SGHRS, YFSETQ. The CDR3 runs 16 residues. The CDR3 spells CASSLSTSGGYNEQYF. The DNA of the CDR3 is TGCGCCAGCAGCTTGAGCACTAGCGGGGGATACAATGAGCAGTACTTC.

This clonotype was counted many times. V and J are TRBV5-1 and TRBJ2-1; TRBD2 matches 13 bases. The CDR3 runs 14 residues. Germline trimming cut 7 bases from V and 7 bases from J; bases unmatched to any gene: 5. The germline V gene has CDR1 SGHRS and CDR2 YFSETQ. As DNA, the CDR3 is TGCGCCAGCGGACTAGCGGGAGAACATAATGAGCAGTTCTTC. This codes for CASGLAGEHNEQFF.

This clonotype was found once. A much larger clone lies one base from this, so it may be a read error. The chain uses TRBV6-2 or TRBV6-3 and TRBJ2-3, with D possibly being TRBD2 (5 bases). The CDR3 runs 14 residues. Germline V gives CDR1 MNHEY, CDR2 SVGEGT. V lost 5 bases to trimming and J lost 5 bases, with 14 bases between them. CDR3: CASSASIVRDTQYF. The CDR3 bases are TGTGCCAGCAGTGCTAGCATCGTAAGAGATACGCAGTATTTT.

The chain's CDR3 is CSARDPRGGRSDTQYF. CDR3 sequence (DNA): TGCAGTGCTAGAGATCCCCGAGGCGGGAGGTCAGATACGCAGTATTTT. The rearrangement uses TRBV20-1 and TRBJ2-3, with 8 bases that match TRBD2. This CDR3 has 16 amino acids. V lost 0 bases and J lost 4; bases outside the gene matches: 9. CDR1 and CDR2 from the germline V gene are DFQATT and SNEGSKA (reference sequence).

The CDR3, as DNA: TGTGCCAGCAGCTTGACGGGACTAGCGGGGAAATGGATAAACGAGCAGTACTTC. It codes for CASSLTGLAGKWINEQYF. The chain is built from TRBV11-3 and TRBJ2-7; 13 nucleotides match TRBD2. V was pared by 3 bases and J by 5 bases, with 13 bases of the junction left unmatched. The CDR3 is made up of 18 amino acids. Germline V gene data show CDR1 as SGHNT and CDR2 as YENEEA.

The chain recombines TRBV10-3 with TRBJ2-5; 9 bases fit TRBD1. V lost 2 bases, J lost 11 bases, and 9 bases stayed unmatched. The germline CDR1 and CDR2 sequences are ENHRY and SYGVKD. The CDR3 spans 14 residues. Here the CDR3 reads CAISEATGGNEQYF. The CDR3 DNA sequence: TGTGCCATCAGTGAGGCGACAGGGGGTAATGAGCAGTACTTC.

Details on this clonotype: Being one base from a much bigger clone, this may be a read error. This chain uses TRBV5-1 with TRBJ2-3; no reliable D call. This CDR3 has 15 residues. The V gene lost 5 bases and the J gene lost 2 bases, with 15 bases spanning the gap. Germline loops: CDR1 SGHRS, CDR2 YFSETQ. The CDR3 DNA is TGCGCCAGCAGACTCGAAACTGTAACCACAGATACGCAGTATTTT. Translation: CASRLETVTTDTQYF.

This clonotype was seen a few times. The CDR3 nucleotides are TGTGCCAGCAGTGCAAGGGTTGCGGGCGGCTACACCTTC. Its translation: CASSARVAGGYTF. This sequence joins TRBV12-3 or TRBV12-4 and TRBJ1-2; D unclear. Trimming left V 5 bases short and J 8 bases short, with 15 bases between. This CDR3 is 13 amino acids long.

The chain carries TRBV30 and TRBJ2-3; possible D gene TRBD1, 6 bases. The CDR3 runs to 15 residues. Trimming removed 2 bases at V and 3 bases at J, with 15 bases between. The germline V gene has CDR1 GTSNPN and CDR2 SVGIG (reference sequence). CDR3 loop: CAWSTDTGRTDTQYF. CDR3 bases: TGTGCCTGGAGTACGGACACAGGGCGAACAGATACGCAGTATTTT.

With regard to this clonotype: Being one base from a much bigger clone, this may be a read error. The V gene is TRBV6-1, the J gene TRBJ2-5, with 7 nucleotides matching TRBD1. The end of the DNA fits TRBJ2-7 better, so the J call may be wrong. Germline CDR1 is MNHNS and CDR2 is SASEGT. There are 12 residues in the CDR3. The CDR3 sequence is CASTRQGYEQYF. CDR3 coding DNA: TGTGCCAGCACCAGACAGGGCTACGAGCAGTACTTC.

Points on this clonotype: One junction end disagrees with the germline gene, perhaps due to a read error. The rearrangement uses TRBV24-1 and TRBJ2-3, with 8 bases aligning to TRBD2. The CDR3 extends over 15 amino acids. Germline V gives CDR1 KGHDR, CDR2 SFDVKD. The CDR3 coding sequence is TGCGCCACCAGTGAAGCGGGAGTTGGCACAGATACGCAGTATTTT. It codes for CATSEAGVGTDTQYF.

The sample holds one count of this clonotype. An end of the junction differs from the germline gene, which may be a read error. J is TRBJ2-3 and V is TRBV6-5; 10 bases agree with TRBD1. From germline, CDR1 is MNHEY and CDR2 SVGAGI. This CDR3 contains 16 residues. The CDR3 loop is CAGSPQGQGRRDTQYF. The CDR3 nucleotides are TGTGCCGGCAGTCCCCAGGGACAGGGGCGAAGAGATACGCAGTATTTT.

The chain has TRBV12-3 or TRBV12-4 and TRBJ1-2; the D is unclear. CDR3 size: 11 residues. The ends were cut back, 7 bases at V and 6 bases at J, with 9 bases in the middle. In DNA, the CDR3 is TGTGCCAGCATCCGCGGTCATGGCTACACCTTC. Translation: CASIRGHGYTF.

The V gene is TRBV3-1, the J gene TRBJ2-3; no reliable D call. Germline CDR1 is LGHDT and CDR2 is YNNKEL (reference sequence). The CDR3 is 14 residues long. The V gene lost 0 bases and the J gene lost 2 bases, with 6 bases spanning the gap. CDR3 region: CASSQEEYTDTQYF. The CDR3 DNA follows: TGTGCCAGCAGCCAAGAGGAGTACACAGATACGCAGTATTTT.